The 17 T cell receptor beta chains presented below share a single source sample, sequenced in a study of blood T cell repertoires in COVID-19. TCRdb's table, derived via immunoSEQ multiplex PCR, lists solely in-frame clones and lacks some. Of hundreds of thousands of clones in the sample, about 86% are singletons; the top ten hold roughly 9.8%. The sequenced sample consisted of peripheral blood. These receptors all come from a man older than 75 with acute or convalescent COVID-19.

This clone appeared once. The CDR3, as DNA: TGTGCCAGCACCCTAGGACAGGGGGCCCGGTCGGCTTTCTTT. This gives the protein CASTLGQGARSAFF. The V and J genes are TRBV6-5 and TRBJ1-1, with 11 bases lining up with TRBD1. The length of the CDR3 is 14 residues. Germline V CDR1 and CDR2: MNHEY, SVGAGI. With V trimmed by 7 bases and J by 11 bases, 12 bases remained unmatched.

V gene TRBV6-1 combines with J gene TRBJ2-1, with D possibly matching TRBD2 (7 bases). Germline V gives CDR1 MNHNS, CDR2 SASEGT. The CDR3 has 16 amino acids. The V gene lost 4 bases and the J gene lost 0 bases, with 13 bases spanning the gap. CDR3 nucleotides: TGTGCCAGCAGTGTAGGGGGGGGGCTCTCCTACAATGAGCAGTTCTTC. Protein sequence: CASSVGGGLSYNEQFF.

This clone was seen only once. DNA of the CDR3: TGCGCCAGCAGCCTGGCAGGGGGCATGAGAGAGACCCAGTACTTC. The encoded protein is CASSLAGGMRETQYF. J is TRBJ2-5 and V is TRBV5-1, with 8 bases matching TRBD1. The V gene end was trimmed by 4 bases and the J gene end by 4 bases; junction bases not matched to a gene: 9. This CDR3 is 15 amino acids long. Germline CDR1 is SGHRS and CDR2 is YFSETQ.

V is TRBV6-5 and J is TRBJ1-1; D is possibly TRBD1 (5 bases). V was clipped by 7 bases and J by 6 bases, with 18 bases between them. The germline gives CDR1 MNHEY, CDR2 SVGAGI. This CDR3 has 14 residues. This CDR3 is CASTLRAGKAEAFF. In DNA form, the CDR3 reads TGTGCCAGCACTCTAAGGGCAGGGAAGGCTGAAGCTTTCTTT.

The V and J genes are TRBV28 and TRBJ1-4, with D tentatively TRBD1 (5 bases). The CDR3 spans 14 residues. V was cut by 6 bases and J by 7 bases, with 15 bases left in between. Germline V gene lookup returns CDR1 MDHEN and CDR2 SYDVKM. This CDR3 reads CASRAGDRGEKLFF. The CDR3 nucleotides read TGTGCCAGCAGGGCGGGGGACCGGGGTGAAAAACTGTTTTTT.

In nucleotides, the CDR3 is TGTGCCAGCAGCTCCGGGACTAGCGGGCGGGTCGAGCAGTACTTC. This translates into CASSSGTSGRVEQYF. This chain connects TRBV7-9 to TRBJ2-7; TRBD2 agrees at 12 bases. Trimming cost V 4 bases and J 6 bases; bases outside gene matches: 7. The CDR3 runs to 15 residues. Germline V gene data show CDR1 as SEHNR and CDR2 as FQNEAQ (reference sequence). Full variable domain (rest looked up from reference TRBV7-9 and TRBJ2-7): DTGVSQNPRHKITKRGQNVTFRCDPISEHNRLYWYRQTLGQGPEFLTYFQNEAQLEKSRLLSDRFSAERPKGSFSTLEIQRTEQGDSAMYLCASSSGTSGRVEQYFGPGTRLTVT.

V and J are TRBV5-1 and TRBJ2-3; D is possibly TRBD1 (6 bases). The germline gives CDR1 SGHRS, CDR2 YFSETQ. The length of the CDR3 is 15 residues. Trimming cost V 3 bases and J 0 bases, with 11 bases left between them. The CDR3 coding sequence is TGCGCCAGCAGCTCAGGGGCCTCTAGCACAGATACGCAGTATTTT. Protein: CASSSGASSTDTQYF. The whole variable domain, remainder taken from reference TRBV5-1 and TRBJ2-3, is KAGVTQTPRYLIKTRGQQVTLSCSPISGHRSVSWYQQTPGQGLQFLFEYFSETQRNKGNFPGRFSGRQFSNSRSEMNVSTLELGDSALYLCASSSGASSTDTQYFGPGTRLTVL.

This chain uses TRBV11-3 with TRBJ1-1, with a possible D match to TRBD1 (6 bases). Looked up from germline, CDR1 is SGHNT and CDR2 is YENEEA. V was clipped by 3 bases and J by 2 bases, with 7 bases between them. The CDR3 totals 13 residues. The CDR3 here is CASSLDSNTEAFF. The CDR3 nucleotides are TGTGCCAGCAGCTTGGACAGCAACACTGAAGCTTTCTTT.

The chain recombines TRBV28 with TRBJ2-2; 7 nucleotides agree with TRBD2. The CDR3 consists of 15 residues. Germline CDR1 is MDHEN and CDR2 is SYDVKM. The trim removed 4 bases at V and 5 bases at J, leaving 7 bases unmatched. CDR3 bases: TGTGCCAGCAGTTCCCTCCTCGGGAGGACCGGGGAGCTGTTTTTT. Translating gives CASSSLLGRTGELFF.

The rearrangement links TRBV7-9 to TRBJ2-5; the match to TRBD2 covers 7 bases. J was trimmed by 5 bases and V by 1 base; bases with no gene match: 1. Germline V CDR1 and CDR2: SEHNR, FQNEAQ (reference sequence). CDR3 size: 13 residues. This CDR3 is CASSLVGGETQYF. In DNA, the CDR3 is TGTGCCAGCAGCTTAGTCGGGGGGGAGACCCAGTACTTC.

The chain employs TRBV9 and TRBJ2-7, with D perhaps TRBD2 (6 bases). CDR3 length equals 13 residues. Between the trimmed V and J ends, which lost 0 bases and 5 bases, there was a span of 9 bases. The germline V gene has CDR1 SGDLS and CDR2 YYNGEE. CDR3 protein: CASSVELADEQYF. The CDR3 DNA reads as TGTGCCAGCAGCGTAGAACTAGCAGACGAGCAGTACTTC.

This chain connects TRBV30 to TRBJ2-3; TRBD1 aligns across 12 bases. CDR3 size: 15 residues. With V trimmed by 3 bases and J by 2 bases, 3 bases remained unmatched. CDR1 is GTSNPN, CDR2 SVGIG, per germline (reference sequence). Here the CDR3 DNA reads TGTGCCTGGAGGGGACAGGGGGCGGCCACAGATACGCAGTATTTT. This codes for CAWRGQGAATDTQYF. Using reference TRBV30 and TRBJ2-3 for the parts outside the CDR3, the full variable domain is SQTIHQWPATLVQPVGSPLSLECTVEGTSNPNLYWYRQAAGRGLQLLFYSVGIGQISSEVPQNLSASRPQDRQFILSSKKLLLSDSGFYLCAWRGQGAATDTQYFGPGTRLTVL.

The chain is built from TRBV5-1 and TRBJ2-1; 9 bases match TRBD1. The CDR3 extends over 16 amino acids. The germline V gene encodes CDR1 SGHRS and CDR2 YFSETQ. J lost 6 bases, V lost 0 bases, and 7 bases had no gene match. CDR3: CASSLVGTGTSNEQFF. The CDR3 DNA reads TGCGCCAGCAGCTTGGTAGGGACAGGGACGTCCAATGAGCAGTTCTTC.

This sequence joins TRBV9 and TRBJ2-2; the D is unclear. V was cut by 4 bases and J by 3 bases, with 7 bases left in between. Germline CDR1 SGDLS, CDR2 YYNGEE. The CDR3 covers 13 residues. CDR3 DNA sequence: TGTGCCAGCAGCCCCTTTTACACCGGGGAGCTGTTTTTT. It translates to CASSPFYTGELFF.

This clone turned up a few times. The V gene is TRBV24-1, the J gene TRBJ2-7; a weak D match, TRBD1 (6 bases). V lost 4 bases, J lost 8 bases, and 17 bases lay in between. The germline V gene has CDR1 KGHDR and CDR2 SFDVKD. The CDR3 has 14 residues. The CDR3 DNA reads as TGTGCCACCAGTGACCCTGACAGGTTTGATCAGCAGTACTTC. This codes for CATSDPDRFDQQYF.

The rearrangement links TRBV6-5 to TRBJ2-1; D ambiguous. The CDR3 loop spans 11 amino acids. Trimming took 7 bases from V and 5 from J, leaving 6 bases between them. Germline CDR1 MNHEY, CDR2 SVGAGI. The CDR3 reads CASTINNEQFF. CDR3 nucleotides: TGTGCCAGCACTATAAACAATGAGCAGTTCTTC.

The CDR3 DNA reads TGTGCCAGCAGTTTCCCACACATGAACACTGAAGCTTTCTTT. Its translation is CASSFPHMNTEAFF. This rearrangement joins TRBV6-6 to TRBJ1-1; no clear D. This CDR3 spans 14 amino acids. Trimming stripped 4 bases from V and 0 bases from J, with 9 bases between. Germline V lookup: CDR1 MNHNY, CDR2 SVGAGI (reference sequence).